These T cell receptor beta chains were read from a single sample in a study of regulatory T cells in long-lasting Graves disease. TCRdb re-called the multiplex PCR reads with MiXCR, one entry per CDR3 protein. The table lists a few hundred thousand distinct CDR3 sequences, about a sixth of them singletons, with around 23% in the top ten. This sample also belongs to another study, concerning T cells in Graves' hyperthyroidism and ophthalmopathy.

This specimen was peripheral blood mononuclear cells (PBMCs), taken at new diagnosis, from a patient treated with antithyroid drugs. The source of these receptors is a woman aged 18-29 years with Graves disease. The CDR3 runs from the conserved cysteine through the conserved F or W.

J gene	V gene	CDR3 protein
TRBJ1-2	TRBV12-3/TRBV12-4	CASSLAGSGYTF
TRBJ2-7	TRBV29-1	CSVILAVSIYEQYF
TRBJ1-5	TRBV12-3/TRBV12-4	CASSLDLGEQPQHF
TRBJ2-7	TRBV7-9	CASSLPGLVGYEQYF
TRBJ2-5	TRBV29-1	CSVDLTRGTQYF
TRBJ2-7	TRBV18	CASSPREGHYEQYF
TRBJ2-5	TRBV28	CASSFRYQETQYF
TRBJ2-7	TRBV2	CASSDSRQAYEQYF
TRBJ2-7	TRBV30	CAWSKDNREQYF
TRBJ2-1	TRBV28	CASSLGWNEQFF
TRBJ1-1	TRBV15	CATSAPNTEAFF
TRBJ2-1	TRBV6-2/TRBV6-3	CASSYSGDYPREQFF
TRBJ2-3	TRBV5-1	CASSTREADTQYF
TRBJ1-2	TRBV29-1	CSVDPGFGYGYTF
TRBJ2-7	TRBV5-1	CASSSQVGSLYEQYF
TRBJ1-6	TRBV6-1	CASSYDRSPYNSPLHF
TRBJ1-1	TRBV12-3/TRBV12-4	CASSLKAATNTEAFF
TRBJ2-1	TRBV6-1	CASSLTIAEQFF
TRBJ2-7	TRBV25-1	CASSNEGTSGNYEQYF
TRBJ2-3	TRBV7-2	CAGGQGGTDTQYF
TRBJ2-7	TRBV7-2	CASSLRTRGLENF
TRBJ2-1	TRBV28	CASSPNMGGRQFF
TRBJ1-6	TRBV6-1	CASTSGGERLHF
TRBJ1-2	TRBV29-1	CSVEDLWTGGYGYTF
TRBJ2-7	TRBV6-1	CASRVDRGLEQYF
TRBJ2-7	TRBV11-2	CASSLRQGTGGGGEQYF
TRBJ1-2	TRBV7-9	CASSKDNYGYTF
TRBJ2-5	TRBV28	CASSLSQGRRMEETQYF
TRBJ2-1	TRBV6-2/TRBV6-3	CASQRDYNEQFF
TRBJ2-1	TRBV10-3	CAIRMGVTSGSYEQFF
TRBJ2-3	TRBV7-6	CASSQGGTSGSRLDTQYF
TRBJ2-5	TRBV7-8	CASSPGQLQETQYF
TRBJ1-4	TRBV6-1	CASRVTGTNEKLFF
TRBJ2-7	TRBV29-1	CSVEDFCRDYEQYF
TRBJ2-7	TRBV3-1	CASSHQGLAVYEQYF
TRBJ2-7	TRBV6-1	CASSLRDGVYEQYF
TRBJ1-2	TRBV30	CAWGTGLLYGYTF
TRBJ2-1	TRBV27	CASSLSGASGLSYNEQFF
TRBJ2-7	TRBV11-1	CASRLAVGPYEQYF
TRBJ2-1	TRBV12-3/TRBV12-4	CASSPGVGAGPNEQFF
TRBJ2-1	TRBV28	CASTTSGEKYNEQFF
TRBJ2-5	TRBV5-6	CASSAELREGQETQYF
TRBJ1-2	TRBV5-4	CASSLDRASYGYTF
TRBJ2-7	TRBV7-9	CASSFLAGGPIGEQYF
TRBJ2-5	TRBV28	CASSPMGGAAEETQYF
TRBJ2-7	TRBV4-1	CASSRQGLTPYEQYF
TRBJ1-1	TRBV20-1	CSGPVTSMNTEAFF
TRBJ2-1	TRBV5-8	CASSRGRMHNEQFF
TRBJ2-7	TRBV3-1	CASSHNRGSYEQYF
TRBJ1-5	TRBV6-5	CASSYDSADQPQHF
TRBJ1-5	TRBV19	CASSIGTGGVQPQHF
TRBJ2-1	TRBV29-1	CSVRDRGYNEQFF
TRBJ2-5	TRBV6-5	CASSSGAAKETQYF